This T cell receptor beta chain was sequenced for a study of shared clonotypes between healthy human individuals. Looking at the study overall: A donor's plate count was three for CD4 naive and three for CD4 memory; CD8 naive had two and CD8 memory one.

Assay used: immunoSEQ multiplex PCR; TCRdb lists only in-frame clones, some missing. The data contain millions of clones, over 85% of them seen just once; the ten biggest clones take up 0.1% to 0.15%. The CDR3 is made up of 13 amino acids. With V trimmed by 5 bases and J by 5 bases, 3 bases remained unmatched. Germline V CDR1 and CDR2: MNHNS, SASEGT. The receptor's source is a man younger than 30 in good health. The chain is built from TRBV6-1 and TRBJ1-5; TRBD1 agrees at 7 bases. The sequenced material came from naive CD4+ T cells sorted from blood. Subset meaning: CD45RA+ positively selected. The CDR3 bases are TGTGCCAGCAGTATAACAGGGGATCAGCCCCAGCATTTT. This sequence encodes CASSITGDQPQHF.